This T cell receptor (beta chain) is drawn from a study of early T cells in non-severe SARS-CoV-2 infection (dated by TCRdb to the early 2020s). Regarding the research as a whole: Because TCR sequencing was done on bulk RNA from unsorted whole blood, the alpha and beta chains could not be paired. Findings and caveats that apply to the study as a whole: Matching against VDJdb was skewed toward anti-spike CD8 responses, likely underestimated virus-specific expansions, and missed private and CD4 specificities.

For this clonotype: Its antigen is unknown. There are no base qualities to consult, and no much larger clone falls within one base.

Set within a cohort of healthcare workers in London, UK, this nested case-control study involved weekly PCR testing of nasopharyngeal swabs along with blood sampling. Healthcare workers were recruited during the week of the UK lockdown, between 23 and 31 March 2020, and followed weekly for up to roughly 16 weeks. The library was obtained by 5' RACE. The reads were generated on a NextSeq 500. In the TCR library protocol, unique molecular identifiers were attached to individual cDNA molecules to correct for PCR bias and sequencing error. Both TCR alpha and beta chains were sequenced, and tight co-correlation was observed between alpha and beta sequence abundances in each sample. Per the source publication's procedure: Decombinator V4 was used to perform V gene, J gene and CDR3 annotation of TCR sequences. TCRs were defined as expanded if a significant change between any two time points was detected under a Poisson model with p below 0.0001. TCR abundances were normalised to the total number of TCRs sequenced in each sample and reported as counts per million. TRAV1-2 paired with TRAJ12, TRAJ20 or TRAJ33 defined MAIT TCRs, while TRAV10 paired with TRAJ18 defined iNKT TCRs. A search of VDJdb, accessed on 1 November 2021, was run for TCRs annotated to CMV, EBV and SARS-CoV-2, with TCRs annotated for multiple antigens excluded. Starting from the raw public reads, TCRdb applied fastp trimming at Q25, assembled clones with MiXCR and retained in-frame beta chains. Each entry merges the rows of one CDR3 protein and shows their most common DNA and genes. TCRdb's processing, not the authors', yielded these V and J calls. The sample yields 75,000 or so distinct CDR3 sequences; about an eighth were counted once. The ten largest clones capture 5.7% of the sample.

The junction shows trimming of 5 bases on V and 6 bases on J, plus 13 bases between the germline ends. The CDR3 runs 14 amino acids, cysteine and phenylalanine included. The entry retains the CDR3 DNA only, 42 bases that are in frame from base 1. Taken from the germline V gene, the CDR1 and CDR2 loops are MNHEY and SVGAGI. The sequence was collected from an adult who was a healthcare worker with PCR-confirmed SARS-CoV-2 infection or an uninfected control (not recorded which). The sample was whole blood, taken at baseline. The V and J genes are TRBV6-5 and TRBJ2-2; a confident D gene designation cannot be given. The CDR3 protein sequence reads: CASSQEPHSGELFF. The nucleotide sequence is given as TGTGCCAGCAGTCAAGAACCGCATTCCGGGGAGCTGTTTTTT.